This T cell receptor beta chain was captured by sequencing in a study of vaccination and CD4 T cells after COVID-19. Whole-study context: Cultures designated as controls were supplied with a CEFX pool, an HIV-1 Nef pool, or no peptide.

CDR3 size: 17 residues. Germline-derived CDR1 and CDR2 are GTSNPN and SVGIG (reference sequence). Trimming removed 2 bases at V and 1 base at J, with 18 bases between. To note about this clonotype: Its specificity is not known.

Sequence data for DNA of cultured CD4+ T cells were generated by the Oncomine TCR Beta short-read assay. From cultured CD4+ T cells, genomic DNA was extracted. One entry per CDR3 protein, called by TCRdb with MiXCR from the PCR reads. The sample lists roughly 8,900 distinct CDR3 sequences; about 50% were seen once. The treatment here: roughly 11-day PBMC culture with coronavirus spike peptide pools or control peptides (ViraFEST assay). The specimen was CD4+ T cells from blood, cultured in vitro. The source of this sequence is a human donor who had recovered from COVID-19. The V gene is TRBV30, the J gene TRBJ1-5, with a tentative D call TRBD1 (5 bases). The CDR3 is CAWSPTRGGGSNQPQHF. CDR3 nucleotides: TGTGCCTGGAGTCCCACCCGGGGGGGGGGAAGCAATCAGCCCCAGCATTTT.